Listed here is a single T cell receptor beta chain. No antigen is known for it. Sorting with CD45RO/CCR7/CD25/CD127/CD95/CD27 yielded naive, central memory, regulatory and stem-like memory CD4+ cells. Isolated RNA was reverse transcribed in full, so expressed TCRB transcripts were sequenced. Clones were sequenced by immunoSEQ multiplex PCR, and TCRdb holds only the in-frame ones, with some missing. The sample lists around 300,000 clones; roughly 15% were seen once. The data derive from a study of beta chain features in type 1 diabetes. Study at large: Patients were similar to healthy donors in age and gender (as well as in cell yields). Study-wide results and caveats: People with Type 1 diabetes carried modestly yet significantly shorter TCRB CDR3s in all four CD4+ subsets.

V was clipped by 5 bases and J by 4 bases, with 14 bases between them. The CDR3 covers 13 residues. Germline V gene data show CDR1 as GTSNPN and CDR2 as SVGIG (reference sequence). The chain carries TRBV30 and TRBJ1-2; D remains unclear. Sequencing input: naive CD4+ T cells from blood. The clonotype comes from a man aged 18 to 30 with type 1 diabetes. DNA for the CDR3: TGTGCCTGGGATGCCTCCGGTCGCTATGGCTACACCTTC. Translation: CAWDASGRYGYTF.